This T cell receptor (beta chain) was captured by sequencing in a study of blood T cell repertoires in COVID-19. The ends were cut back, 2 bases at V and 5 bases at J, with 14 bases in the middle. This CDR3 has 15 amino acids. In germline, CDR1 is MGHDK, CDR2 SYGVNS. Profiled with immunoSEQ multiplex PCR; TCRdb holds only in-frame clones, not every one. The sample consists of 30,000 to 35,000 clones, around 90% of them appearing once. The receptor was derived from a man between 60 and 75 years old with COVID-19, enrolled during active disease. Specimen: peripheral blood. This sequence joins TRBV25-1 and TRBJ2-3; weak D call: TRBD2 (5 bases). The CDR3 DNA is TGTGCCAGCAGTGAAGGTTTCCAGGCGGGAGATACGCAGTATTTT. Amino acid sequence: CASSEGFQAGDTQYF.